This T cell receptor (beta chain) was found in a study of shared clonotypes between healthy human individuals. The wider study: Per donor, three plates held CD4 naive cells, three held CD4 memory, two held CD8 naive and one held CD8 memory.

Negatively enriched CD4+ T cells were divided by CD45RA into naive and memory. Clones were sequenced by immunoSEQ multiplex PCR, and TCRdb holds only the in-frame ones, with some missing. The table records some 1,400,000 clones, about 96% of them present only once. This clonotype was sampled from a man aged 25 to 45 in good health. The material sequenced was naive CD4+ T cells sorted from blood. This sample's subset: CD45RA+ positively selected.

The CDR3 region is CARKLGGNEQFF. CDR3 sequence (DNA): TGTGCCAGGAAACTAGGGGGCAATGAGCAGTTCTTC. The chain employs TRBV27 and TRBJ2-1; a possible D gene is TRBD1 (6 bases). The CDR3 sequence is 12 residues long. The V end was cut by 9 bases, the J end by 6 bases, with 12 bases between. CDR1 is MNHEY and CDR2 is SMNVEV in the germline V gene (reference sequence).